This TCR beta chain is from a study of T cells in Graves' hyperthyroidism and ophthalmopathy. Study findings and constraints: Clonotypes that were expanded in thyroid above 0.001 mostly appeared in blood too.

TCR beta CDR3 region amplification was performed from RNA transcripts. The study used the HTBI primer set for a first-round RT-PCR of the TCR CDR3. In TCRdb, the multiplex PCR reads were re-called with MiXCR into one record per CDR3 protein. The sample holds about 380,000 distinct CDR3 sequences, about a fifth seen once. Not enrolled were patients with uncontrolled infection, other autoimmune disease, pregnancy or lactation. Germline values: CDR1 SGHRS, CDR2 YFSETQ. The V gene lost 0 bases and the J gene lost 3 bases, with 6 bases spanning the gap. The length of the CDR3 is 13 residues. This clonotype showed up many times. Its matching antigen is unknown.

Sequencing was performed on blood. The chain recombines TRBV5-1 with TRBJ1-2; D is ambiguous. The clonotype comes from a man younger than 30 with Graves' ophthalmopathy. CDR3 nucleotides: TGCGCCAGCAGCTTGGACGGCGACTATGGCTACACCTTC. It translates to CASSLDGDYGYTF.